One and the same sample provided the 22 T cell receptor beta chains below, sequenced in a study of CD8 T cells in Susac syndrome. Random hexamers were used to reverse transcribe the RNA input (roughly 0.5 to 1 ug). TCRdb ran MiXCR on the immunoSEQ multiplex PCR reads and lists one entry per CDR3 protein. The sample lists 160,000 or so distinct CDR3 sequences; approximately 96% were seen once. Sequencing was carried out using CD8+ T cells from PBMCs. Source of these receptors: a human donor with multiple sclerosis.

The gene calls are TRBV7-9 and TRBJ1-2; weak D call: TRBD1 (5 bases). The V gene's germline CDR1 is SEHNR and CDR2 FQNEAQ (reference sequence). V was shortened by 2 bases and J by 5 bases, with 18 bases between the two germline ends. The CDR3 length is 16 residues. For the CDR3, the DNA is TGTGCCAGCAGCTTATCCCCCTTGACAGAATTATATGGCTACACCTTC. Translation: CASSLSPLTELYGYTF.

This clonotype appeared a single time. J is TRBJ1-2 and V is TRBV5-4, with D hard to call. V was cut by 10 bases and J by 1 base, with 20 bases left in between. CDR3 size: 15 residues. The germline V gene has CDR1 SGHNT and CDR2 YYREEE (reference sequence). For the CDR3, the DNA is TGTGCCGGGAGACGACGGGATTCCCTTAACTATGGCTACACCTTC. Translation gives CAGRRRDSLNYGYTF.

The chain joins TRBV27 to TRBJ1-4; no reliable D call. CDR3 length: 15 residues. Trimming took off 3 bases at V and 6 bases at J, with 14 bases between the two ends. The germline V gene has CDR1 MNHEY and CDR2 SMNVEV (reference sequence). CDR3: CASSLEGISDEKLFF. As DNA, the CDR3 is TGTGCCAGCAGTTTGGAAGGGATCTCAGATGAAAAACTGTTTTTT. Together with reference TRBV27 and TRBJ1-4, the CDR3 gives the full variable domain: EAQVTQNPRYLITVTGKKLTVTCSQNMNHEYMSWYRQDPGLGLRQIYYSMNVEVTDKGDVPEGYKVSRKEKRNFPLILESPSPNQTSLYFCASSLEGISDEKLFFGSGTQLSVL.

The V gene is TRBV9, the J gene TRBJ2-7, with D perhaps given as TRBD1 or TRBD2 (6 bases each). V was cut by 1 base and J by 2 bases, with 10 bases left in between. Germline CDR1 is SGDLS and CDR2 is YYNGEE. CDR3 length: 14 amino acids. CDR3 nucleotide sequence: TGTGCCAGCAGCGTATCCGGGGGCCCCTACGAGCAGTACTTC. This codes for CASSVSGGPYEQYF.

CDR3 sequence reads: CASSIEGRGKFGNEQFF. As DNA, the CDR3 is TGTGCCAGTAGTATAGAGGGCAGGGGAAAATTTGGGAATGAGCAGTTCTTC. This sequence joins TRBV19 and TRBJ2-1, with D possibly matching TRBD1 (6 bases). Germline lookup yields CDR1 LNHDA and CDR2 SQIVND (reference sequence). V dropped 0 bases and J dropped 7 bases, with 19 bases sitting between them. The CDR3 sequence is 17 residues long.

The CDR3: CSARDPGTSGPGTQYF. The CDR3 DNA reads TGCAGTGCTAGAGACCCCGGGACTAGCGGCCCGGGTACGCAGTATTTT. The chain recombines TRBV20-1 with TRBJ2-3; TRBD2 matches at 11 bases. This CDR3 spans 16 amino acids. The V segment lost 0 bases and the J segment 8 bases; nucleotides outside the gene matches: 10. The germline V gene encodes CDR1 DFQATT and CDR2 SNEGSKA (reference sequence).

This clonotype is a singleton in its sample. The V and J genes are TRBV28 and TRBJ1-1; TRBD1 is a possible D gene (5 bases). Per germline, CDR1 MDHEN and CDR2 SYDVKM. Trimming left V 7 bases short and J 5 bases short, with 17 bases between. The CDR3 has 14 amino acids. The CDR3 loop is CASIPLGELTEAFF. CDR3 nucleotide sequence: TGTGCCAGCATTCCGTTGGGGGAATTAACTGAAGCTTTCTTT.

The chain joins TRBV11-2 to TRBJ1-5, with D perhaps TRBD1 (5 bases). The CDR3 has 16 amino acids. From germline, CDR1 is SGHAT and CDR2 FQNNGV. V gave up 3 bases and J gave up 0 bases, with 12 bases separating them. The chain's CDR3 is CASSLGPGYSNQPQHF. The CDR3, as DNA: TGTGCCAGCAGCTTGGGGCCAGGGTATAGCAATCAGCCCCAGCATTTT.

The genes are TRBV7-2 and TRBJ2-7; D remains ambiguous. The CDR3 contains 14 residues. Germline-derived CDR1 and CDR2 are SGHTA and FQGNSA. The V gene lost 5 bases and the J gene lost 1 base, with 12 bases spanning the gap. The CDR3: CASSPMGGSYEQYF. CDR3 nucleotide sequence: TGTGCCAGCAGCCCAATGGGTGGATCCTACGAGCAGTACTTC. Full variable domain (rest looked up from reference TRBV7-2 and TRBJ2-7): GAGVSQSPSNKVTEKGKDVELRCDPISGHTALYWYRQSLGQGLEFLIYFQGNSAPDKSGLPSDRFSAERTGGSVSTLTIQRTQQEDSAVYLCASSPMGGSYEQYFGPGTRLTVT.

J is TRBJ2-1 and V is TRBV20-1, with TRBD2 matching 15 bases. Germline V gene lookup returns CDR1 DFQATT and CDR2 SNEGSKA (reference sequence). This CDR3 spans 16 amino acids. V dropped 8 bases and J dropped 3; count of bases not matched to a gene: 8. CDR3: CSPWTSGRGDYNEQFF. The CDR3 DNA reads TGCAGTCCGTGGACTAGCGGGAGGGGAGACTACAATGAGCAGTTCTTC.

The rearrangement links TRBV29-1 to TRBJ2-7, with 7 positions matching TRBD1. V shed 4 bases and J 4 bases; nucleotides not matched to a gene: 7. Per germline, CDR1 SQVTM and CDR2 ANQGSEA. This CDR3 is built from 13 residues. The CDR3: CSVADREIYEQYF. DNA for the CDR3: TGCAGCGTTGCCGACAGGGAAATTTACGAGCAGTACTTC.

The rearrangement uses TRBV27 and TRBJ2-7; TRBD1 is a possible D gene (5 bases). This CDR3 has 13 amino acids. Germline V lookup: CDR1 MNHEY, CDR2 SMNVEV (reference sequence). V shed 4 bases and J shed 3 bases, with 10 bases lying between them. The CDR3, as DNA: TGTGCCAGCAGTTATGGCAGGGTCTACGAGCAGTACTTC. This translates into CASSYGRVYEQYF.

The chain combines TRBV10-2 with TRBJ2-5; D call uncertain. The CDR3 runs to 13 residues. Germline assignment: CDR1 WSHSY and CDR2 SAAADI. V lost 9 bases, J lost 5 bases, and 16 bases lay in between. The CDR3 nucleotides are TGCGCCAGTATGCTTTCCTATGTGGAGACCCAGTACTTC. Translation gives CASMLSYVETQYF.

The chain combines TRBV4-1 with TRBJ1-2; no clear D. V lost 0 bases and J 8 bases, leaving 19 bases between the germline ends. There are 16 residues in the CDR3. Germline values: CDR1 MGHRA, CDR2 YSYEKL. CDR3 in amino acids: CASSQDPTEHRGGYTF. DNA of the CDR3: TGCGCCAGCAGCCAAGATCCCACAGAACACCGAGGGGGCTACACCTTC.

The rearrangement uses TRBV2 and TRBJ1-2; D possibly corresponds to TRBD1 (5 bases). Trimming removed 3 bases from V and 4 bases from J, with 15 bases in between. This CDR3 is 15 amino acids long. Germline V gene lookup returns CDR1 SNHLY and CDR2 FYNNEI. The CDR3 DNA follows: TGTGCCAGCAGTGATCGTCAGGGTTTTAGCTATGGCTACACCTTC. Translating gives CASSDRQGFSYGYTF.

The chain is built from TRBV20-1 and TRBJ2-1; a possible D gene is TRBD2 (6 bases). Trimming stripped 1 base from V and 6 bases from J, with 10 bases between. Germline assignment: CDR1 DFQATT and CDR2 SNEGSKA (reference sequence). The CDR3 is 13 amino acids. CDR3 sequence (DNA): TGCAGTGCTAGAGCGGGAGCGGGCAATGAGCAGTTCTTC. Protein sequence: CSARAGAGNEQFF.

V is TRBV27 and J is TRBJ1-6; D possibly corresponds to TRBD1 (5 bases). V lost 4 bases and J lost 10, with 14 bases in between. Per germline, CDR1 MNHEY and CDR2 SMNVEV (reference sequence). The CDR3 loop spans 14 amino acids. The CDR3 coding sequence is TGTGCCAGCAGTTCCCCAGGGTTGAACTCACCCCTCCACTTT. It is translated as CASSSPGLNSPLHF.

The CDR3 DNA reads TGTGCCAGCAGCTTAGCTTCCCAGCTCTACAATGAGCAGTTCTTC. Amino acid sequence: CASSLASQLYNEQFF. This chain links TRBV7-9 with TRBJ2-1; D is unclear. V lost 0 bases and J lost 3, with 9 bases in between. CDR1 is SEHNR, CDR2 FQNEAQ, per germline (reference sequence). The CDR3 extends over 15 amino acids.

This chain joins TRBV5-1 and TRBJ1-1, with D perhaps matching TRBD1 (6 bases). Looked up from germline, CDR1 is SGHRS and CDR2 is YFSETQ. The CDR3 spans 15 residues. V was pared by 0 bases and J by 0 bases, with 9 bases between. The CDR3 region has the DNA TGCGCCAGCAGCTTGGGGGGGACATTGAACACTGAAGCTTTCTTT. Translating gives CASSLGGTLNTEAFF.

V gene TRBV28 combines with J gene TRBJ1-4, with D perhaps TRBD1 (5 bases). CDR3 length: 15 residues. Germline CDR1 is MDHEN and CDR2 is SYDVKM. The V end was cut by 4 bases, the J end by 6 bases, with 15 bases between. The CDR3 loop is CASSSPDRGDEKLFF. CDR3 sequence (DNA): TGTGCCAGCAGTTCCCCGGACCGGGGGGATGAAAAACTGTTTTTT.

For the CDR3, the DNA is TGTGCCAGCAGTAATTCAGGGGGCGGCACTGAAGCTTTCTTT. This sequence encodes CASSNSGGGTEAFF. The chain has TRBV2 and TRBJ1-1, with 8 bases that match TRBD1. The length of the CDR3 is 14 residues. V lost 5 bases to trimming and J lost 4 bases; unmatched junction nucleotides: 6. CDR1 and CDR2 from the germline V gene are SNHLY and FYNNEI. The full variable domain, completed using reference TRBV2 and TRBJ1-1, is EPEVTQTPSHQVTQMGQEVILRCVPISNHLYFYWYRQILGQKVEFLVSFYNNEISEKSEIFDDQFSVERPDGSNFTLKIRSTKLEDSAMYFCASSNSGGGTEAFFGQGTRLTVV.

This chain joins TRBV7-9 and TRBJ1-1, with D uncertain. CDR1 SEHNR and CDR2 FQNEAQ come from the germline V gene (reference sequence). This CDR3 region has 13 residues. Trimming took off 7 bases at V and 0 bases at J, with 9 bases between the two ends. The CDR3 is CASTLGMNTEAFF. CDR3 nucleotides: TGTGCCAGCACCTTGGGGATGAACACTGAAGCTTTCTTT. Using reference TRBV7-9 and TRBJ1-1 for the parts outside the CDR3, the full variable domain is DTGVSQNPRHKITKRGQNVTFRCDPISEHNRLYWYRQTLGQGPEFLTYFQNEAQLEKSRLLSDRFSAERPKGSFSTLEIQRTEQGDSAMYLCASTLGMNTEAFFGQGTRLTVV.